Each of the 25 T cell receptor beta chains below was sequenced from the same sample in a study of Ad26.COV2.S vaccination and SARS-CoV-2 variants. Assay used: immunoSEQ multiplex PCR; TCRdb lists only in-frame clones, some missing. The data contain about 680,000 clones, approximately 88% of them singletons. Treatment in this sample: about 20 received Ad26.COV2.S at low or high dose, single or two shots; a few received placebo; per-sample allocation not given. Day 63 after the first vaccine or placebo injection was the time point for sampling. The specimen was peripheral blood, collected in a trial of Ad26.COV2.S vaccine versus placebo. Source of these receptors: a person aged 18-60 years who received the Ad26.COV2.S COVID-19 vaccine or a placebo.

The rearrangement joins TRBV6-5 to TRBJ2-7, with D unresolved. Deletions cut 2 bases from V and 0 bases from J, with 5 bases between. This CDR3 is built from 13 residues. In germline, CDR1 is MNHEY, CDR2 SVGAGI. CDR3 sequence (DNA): TGTGCCAGCAGTTACCGATACTCCTACGAGCAGTACTTC. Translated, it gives CASSYRYSYEQYF.

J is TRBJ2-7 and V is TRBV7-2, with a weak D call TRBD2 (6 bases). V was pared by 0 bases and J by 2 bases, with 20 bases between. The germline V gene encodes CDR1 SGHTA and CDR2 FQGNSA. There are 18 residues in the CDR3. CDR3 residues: CASSLARPEGPITYEQYF. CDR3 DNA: TGTGCCAGCAGCTTAGCGCGCCCGGAGGGGCCTATTACCTACGAGCAGTACTTC.

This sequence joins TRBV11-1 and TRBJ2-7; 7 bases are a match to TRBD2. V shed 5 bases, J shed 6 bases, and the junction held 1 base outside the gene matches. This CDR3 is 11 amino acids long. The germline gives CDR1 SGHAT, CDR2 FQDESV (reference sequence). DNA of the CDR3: TGTGCCAGCAGCCGGGGGGTCGAGCAGTACTTC. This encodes CASSRGVEQYF.

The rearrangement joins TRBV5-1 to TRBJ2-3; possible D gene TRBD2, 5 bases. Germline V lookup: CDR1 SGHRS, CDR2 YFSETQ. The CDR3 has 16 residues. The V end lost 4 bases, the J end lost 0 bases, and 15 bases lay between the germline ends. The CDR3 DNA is TGCGCCAGCAGCCCCGGACTGGATTATAGCACAGATACGCAGTATTTT. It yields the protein CASSPGLDYSTDTQYF.

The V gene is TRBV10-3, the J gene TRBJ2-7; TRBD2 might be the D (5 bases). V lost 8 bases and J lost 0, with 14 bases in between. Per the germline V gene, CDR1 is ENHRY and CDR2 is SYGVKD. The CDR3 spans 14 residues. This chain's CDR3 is CAIGRAAHSYEQYF. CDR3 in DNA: TGTGCCATCGGAAGAGCGGCTCACTCCTACGAGCAGTACTTC.

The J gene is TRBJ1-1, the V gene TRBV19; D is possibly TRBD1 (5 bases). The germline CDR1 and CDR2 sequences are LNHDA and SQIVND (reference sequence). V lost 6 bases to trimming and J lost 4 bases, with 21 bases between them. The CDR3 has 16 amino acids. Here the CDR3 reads CASREGQGGSGTEAFF. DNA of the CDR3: TGTGCCAGTAGAGAGGGCCAGGGAGGGTCCGGCACTGAAGCTTTCTTT.

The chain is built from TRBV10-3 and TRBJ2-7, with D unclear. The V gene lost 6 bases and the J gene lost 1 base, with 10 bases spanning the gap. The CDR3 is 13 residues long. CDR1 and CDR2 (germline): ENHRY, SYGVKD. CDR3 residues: CAISPVKSYEQYF. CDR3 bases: TGTGCCATCAGCCCCGTGAAGTCCTACGAGCAGTACTTC.

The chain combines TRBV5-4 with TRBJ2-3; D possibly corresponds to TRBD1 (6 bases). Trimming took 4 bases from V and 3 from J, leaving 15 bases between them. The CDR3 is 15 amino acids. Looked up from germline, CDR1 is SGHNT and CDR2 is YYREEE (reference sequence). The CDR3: CASSPGPQGTDTQYF. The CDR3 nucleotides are TGTGCCAGCAGCCCGGGACCACAGGGAACAGATACGCAGTATTTT.

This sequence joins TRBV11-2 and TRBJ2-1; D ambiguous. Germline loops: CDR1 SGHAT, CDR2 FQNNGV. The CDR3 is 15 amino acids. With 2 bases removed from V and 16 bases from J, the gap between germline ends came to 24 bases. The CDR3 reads CASSLFRTSTMPEFF. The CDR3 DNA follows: TGTGCCAGCAGCTTATTCCGTACTTCAACAATGCCTGAATTCTTC.

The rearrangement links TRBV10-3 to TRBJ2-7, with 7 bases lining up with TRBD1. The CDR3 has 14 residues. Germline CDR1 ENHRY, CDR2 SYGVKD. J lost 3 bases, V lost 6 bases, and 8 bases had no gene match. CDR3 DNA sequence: TGTGCCATCAGGAGACAGGGACCAATCTACGAGCAGTACTTC. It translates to CAIRRQGPIYEQYF.

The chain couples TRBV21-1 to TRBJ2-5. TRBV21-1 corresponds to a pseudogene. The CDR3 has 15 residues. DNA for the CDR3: TGTGCCAGCAGCAAAGGGACGATGGAAAGAGAGACCCAGTACTTC. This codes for CASSKGTMERETQYF.

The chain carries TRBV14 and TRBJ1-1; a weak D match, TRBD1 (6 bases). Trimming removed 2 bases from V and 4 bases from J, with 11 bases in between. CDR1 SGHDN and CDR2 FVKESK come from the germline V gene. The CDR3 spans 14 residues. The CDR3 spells CASSQRGGLTEAFF. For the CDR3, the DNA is TGTGCCAGCAGCCAAAGGGGGGGGCTCACTGAAGCTTTCTTT.

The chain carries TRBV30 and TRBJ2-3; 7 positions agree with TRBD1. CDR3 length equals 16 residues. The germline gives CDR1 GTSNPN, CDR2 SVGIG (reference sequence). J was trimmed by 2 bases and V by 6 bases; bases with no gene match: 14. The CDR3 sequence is CACSPRDSKFTDTQYF. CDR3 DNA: TGTGCCTGTTCACCCCGGGACAGTAAATTCACAGATACGCAGTATTTT.

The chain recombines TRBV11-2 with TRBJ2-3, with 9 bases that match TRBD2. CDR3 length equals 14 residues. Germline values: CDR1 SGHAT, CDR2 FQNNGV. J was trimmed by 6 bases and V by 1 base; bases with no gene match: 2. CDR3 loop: CASSLVLAGDTQYF. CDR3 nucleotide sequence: TGTGCCAGCAGCTTAGTCCTAGCGGGGGATACGCAGTATTTT.

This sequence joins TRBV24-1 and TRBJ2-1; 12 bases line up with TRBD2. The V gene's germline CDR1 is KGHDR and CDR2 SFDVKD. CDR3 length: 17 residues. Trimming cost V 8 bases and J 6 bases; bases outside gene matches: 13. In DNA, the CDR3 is TGTGCCACCATGACTAGCGGGAGAGGGGTGCAGTCCAATGAGCAGTTCTTC. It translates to CATMTSGRGVQSNEQFF.

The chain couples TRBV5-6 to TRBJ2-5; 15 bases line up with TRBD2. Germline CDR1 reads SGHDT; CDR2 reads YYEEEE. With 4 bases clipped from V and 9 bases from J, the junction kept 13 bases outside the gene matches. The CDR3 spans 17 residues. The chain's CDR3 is CASSPGLAGGNPAAQYF. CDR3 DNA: TGTGCCAGCAGCCCTGGACTAGCGGGAGGGAACCCTGCGGCCCAGTACTTC.

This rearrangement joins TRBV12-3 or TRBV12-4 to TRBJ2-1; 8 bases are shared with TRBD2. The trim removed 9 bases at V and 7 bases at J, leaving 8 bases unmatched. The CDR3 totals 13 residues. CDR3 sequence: CASRSRGGNEQFF. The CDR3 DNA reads TGTGCCAGTAGGTCCCGGGGGGGGAATGAGCAGTTCTTC.

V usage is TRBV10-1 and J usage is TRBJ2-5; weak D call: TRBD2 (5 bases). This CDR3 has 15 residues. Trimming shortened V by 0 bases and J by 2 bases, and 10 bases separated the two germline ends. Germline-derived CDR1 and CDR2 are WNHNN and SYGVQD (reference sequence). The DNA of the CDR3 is TGCGCCAGCAGTGAGTCCGGGGAACCTCAAGAGACCCAGTACTTC. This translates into CASSESGEPQETQYF.

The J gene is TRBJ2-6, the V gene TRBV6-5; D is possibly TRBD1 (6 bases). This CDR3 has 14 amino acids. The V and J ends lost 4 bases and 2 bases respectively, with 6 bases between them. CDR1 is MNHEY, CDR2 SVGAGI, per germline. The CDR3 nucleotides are TGTGCCAGCAGTTGGACAGCTGGGGCCAACGTCCTGACTTTC. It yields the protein CASSWTAGANVLTF.

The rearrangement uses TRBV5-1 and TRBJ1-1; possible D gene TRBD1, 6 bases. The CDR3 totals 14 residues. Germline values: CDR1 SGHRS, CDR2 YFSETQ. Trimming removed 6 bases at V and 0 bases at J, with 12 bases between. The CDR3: CASTAGQVNTEAFF. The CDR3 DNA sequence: TGCGCCAGCACCGCGGGACAAGTGAACACTGAAGCTTTCTTT.

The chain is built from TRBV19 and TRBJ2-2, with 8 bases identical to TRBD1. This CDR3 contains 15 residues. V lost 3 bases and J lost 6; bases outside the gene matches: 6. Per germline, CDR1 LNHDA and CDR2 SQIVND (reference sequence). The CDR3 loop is CASSIVTGVAGELFF. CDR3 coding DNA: TGTGCCAGTAGTATCGTGACAGGGGTAGCCGGGGAGCTGTTTTTT.

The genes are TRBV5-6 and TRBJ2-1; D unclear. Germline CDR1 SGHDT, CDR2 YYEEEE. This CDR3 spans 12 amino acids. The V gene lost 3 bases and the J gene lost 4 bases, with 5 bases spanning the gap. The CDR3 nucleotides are TGTGCCAGCAGCTACCGGTACAATGAGCAGTTCTTC. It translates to CASSYRYNEQFF.

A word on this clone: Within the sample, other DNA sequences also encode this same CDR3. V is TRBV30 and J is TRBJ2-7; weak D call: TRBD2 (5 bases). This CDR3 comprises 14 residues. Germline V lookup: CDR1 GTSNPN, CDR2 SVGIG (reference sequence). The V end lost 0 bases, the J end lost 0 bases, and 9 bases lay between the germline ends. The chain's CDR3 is CAWSVGGLSYEQYF. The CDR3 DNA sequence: TGTGCCTGGAGTGTTGGCGGGCTCTCCTACGAGCAGTACTTC.

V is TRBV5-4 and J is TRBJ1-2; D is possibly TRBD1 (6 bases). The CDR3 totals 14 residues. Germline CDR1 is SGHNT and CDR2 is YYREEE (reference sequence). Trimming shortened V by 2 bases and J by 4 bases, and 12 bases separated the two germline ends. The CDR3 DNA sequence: TGTGCCAGCAGCTTCCAACAGGGAGTCTATGGCTACACCTTC. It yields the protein CASSFQQGVYGYTF.

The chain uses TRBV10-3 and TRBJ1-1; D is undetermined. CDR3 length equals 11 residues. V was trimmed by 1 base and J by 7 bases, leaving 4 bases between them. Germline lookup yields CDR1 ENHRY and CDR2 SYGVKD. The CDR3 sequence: CAISELGEAFF. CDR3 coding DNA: TGTGCCATCAGTGAGTTGGGTGAAGCTTTCTTT.